These T cell receptor beta chains were read from a single sample in a study of blood T cell repertoires in COVID-19. Profiling relied on immunoSEQ multiplex PCR, and the TCRdb table lists in-frame clones only, not all of them. The repertoire holds about 140,000 clones, with approximately 84% as singletons. The sequenced material came from PBMCs or T cells enriched from blood (not recorded which). The receptor set was obtained from a man aged 45-65 years in a cohort exposed to, infected with or recovered from COVID-19 (not recorded which). CDR3s include the opening cysteine and the closing phenylalanine or tryptophan. Fields, in order: J gene, V gene, CDR3 protein.

TRBJ2-5 | TRBV5-1 | CASSWTSRETQYF
TRBJ1-2 | TRBV28 | CASTYGDRSNYGYTF
TRBJ2-7 | TRBV4-3 | CASSQDSGGAGYEQYF
TRBJ1-1 | TRBV19 | CASIYRNTEAFF
TRBJ2-7 | TRBV11-2 | CASSLERQAEQYF
TRBJ1-1 | TRBV28 | CAIRATNTEAFF
TRBJ1-3 | TRBV7-2 | CASSLILDSGNTIYF
TRBJ2-7 | TRBV27 | CATQGRTGLTYEQYF
TRBJ2-7 | TRBV5-1 | CASSLAGGSSYEQYF
TRBJ2-1 | TRBV11-3 | CASSLTLGRVQFF
TRBJ2-7 | TRBV19 | CASSPRDTPLYEQYF